This T cell receptor beta chain was sequenced during a study of CXCR3-negative and CXCR3-positive naive CD8 T cells. Study at large: Cumulative TRB read yield was roughly 150 million, averaging about 1.5 +/- 0.3 million per library. Study-level points and caveats: Both naive subsets had comparably high diversity; memory CD8+ cells much lower. Naive subsets had comparable surface CD5; TCR strength was inferred from TRB CDR3 properties. Memory cells diverged, while naive CXCR3-positive and CXCR3-negative cells had similar TRBV-TRBJ usage.

As concerns this clonotype: Its specificity is unknown.

cDNA libraries for TRB were generated by 5' RACE incorporating UMI labels. TCRdb re-called the 5' RACE reads, yielding one record per CDR3 amino acid sequence without DNA. This sample's table reports more than 45,000 distinct CDR3 sequences. Germline CDR1 reads MNHEY; CDR2 reads SVGAGI. This CDR3 has 19 amino acids. The gene calls are TRBV6-5 and TRBJ2-7; TCRdb designates TRBD1, a call that cannot be tested without DNA. This sequence was found in a human donor in good health. Some clones in this sample may be carry-over from other donors' samples. Sequenced sample: memory CD8+ T cells from blood. The CDR3 spells CASSYSTSEGGTGSYEQYF.